A single sample gave rise to the 26 T cell receptor beta chains below, sequenced in a study of blood T cell repertoires in COVID-19. Assay: immunoSEQ multiplex PCR; the TCRdb copy retains only in-frame clones and omits some. In the table there are some 120,000 clones, 79% of which are singletons. The specimen sequenced was peripheral blood. The receptors come from a man aged 40-49 years with active or convalescent COVID-19.

This clone came up a few times. The V and J genes are TRBV5-4 and TRBJ1-4; 7 bases match TRBD1. V gave up 4 bases and J gave up 5 bases; unmatched junction bases: 5. The germline V gene encodes CDR1 SGHNT and CDR2 YYREEE (reference sequence). The CDR3 runs to 14 residues. CDR3 residues: CASSPGQRNEKLFF. The CDR3 nucleotides read TGTGCCAGCAGCCCGGGACAGAGGAATGAAAAACTGTTTTTT.

This clone was detected many times. The gene calls are TRBV6-2 or TRBV6-3 and TRBJ1-6; TRBD1 matches 8 bases. J was trimmed by 5 bases and V by 5 bases; bases with no gene match: 14. This CDR3 is built from 18 residues. The germline V gene encodes CDR1 MNHEY and CDR2 SVGEGT. The CDR3 is CASSPQGATSRDNSPLHF. CDR3 DNA sequence: TGTGCCAGCAGTCCGCAGGGGGCTACCAGTCGCGATAATTCACCCCTCCACTTT.

This clone showed up just a few times. The chain couples TRBV14 to TRBJ2-6, with D tentatively TRBD1 (6 bases). Germline lookup yields CDR1 SGHDN and CDR2 FVKESK. There are 16 residues in the CDR3. V was trimmed by 4 bases and J by 3 bases, leaving 13 bases between them. In nucleotides, the CDR3 is TGTGCCAGCAGCCTCTTAGGGGGTAATGGGGCCAACGTCCTGACTTTC. This gives the protein CASSLLGGNGANVLTF.

The chain links TRBV11-2 to TRBJ2-2, with D possibly matching TRBD2 (5 bases). The germline V gene has CDR1 SGHAT and CDR2 FQNNGV. Trimming stripped 1 base from V and 4 bases from J, with 13 bases between. The CDR3 loop spans 16 amino acids. Written as DNA, the CDR3 is TGTGCCAGCAGCTTAGTCCGGGGTTGGAGCACCGGGGAGCTGTTTTTT. Its protein is CASSLVRGWSTGELFF.

The chain has TRBV5-8 and TRBJ1-1; D is unclear. Germline CDR1 SGHTS, CDR2 YDEGEE. The V end was cut by 0 bases, the J end by 2 bases, with 20 bases between. The CDR3 consists of 18 residues. The CDR3 reads CASSLVAPYGVGNTEAFF. CDR3 bases: TGTGCCAGCAGCTTGGTAGCCCCTTACGGTGTTGGCAACACTGAAGCTTTCTTT.

The chain recombines TRBV19 with TRBJ1-2; D gene uncertain. Germline values: CDR1 LNHDA, CDR2 SQIVND (reference sequence). Trimming shortened V by 5 bases and J by 5 bases, and 12 bases separated the two germline ends. The CDR3 spans 13 residues. CDR3 sequence: CASSPGDSYGYTF. CDR3 sequence (DNA): TGTGCCAGTAGTCCCGGAGACTCATATGGCTACACCTTC.

V and J are TRBV10-3 and TRBJ1-1, with D hard to call. This CDR3 region has 12 residues. Germline assignment: CDR1 ENHRY and CDR2 SYGVKD. Trimming shortened V by 2 bases and J by 6 bases, and 7 bases separated the two germline ends. CDR3 protein: CAISEPEAEAFF. CDR3 coding DNA: TGTGCCATCAGTGAGCCAGAGGCTGAAGCTTTCTTT.

The chain carries TRBV2 and TRBJ1-5, with TRBD1 identical over 9 bases. The ends lost 8 bases at V and 6 bases at J; junction bases unmatched: 8. The germline V gene encodes CDR1 SNHLY and CDR2 FYNNEI. The CDR3 length is 14 residues. The CDR3 DNA follows: TGTGCCAGCGGGGGAGGACAGGGGAGTCAGCCCCAGCATTTT. Encoded protein: CASGGGQGSQPQHF.

The CDR3 region is CASRPHQGAYEQYF. CDR3 nucleotides: TGTGCCAGCAGGCCCCATCAGGGGGCCTACGAGCAGTACTTC. J is TRBJ2-7 and V is TRBV27; 7 bases match TRBD1. CDR1 and CDR2 (germline): MNHEY, SMNVEV (reference sequence). There are 14 residues in the CDR3. The ends lost 6 bases at V and 2 bases at J; junction bases unmatched: 7.

V is TRBV2 and J is TRBJ2-7; perhaps TRBD1 as D (7 bases). The germline V and J ends were trimmed by 6 bases and 5 bases, with 11 bases remaining between them. CDR3 length equals 12 residues. In germline, CDR1 is SNHLY, CDR2 FYNNEI. The CDR3 loop is CASSSGGNEQYF. The DNA of the CDR3 is TGTGCCAGCAGCTCAGGGGGGAACGAGCAGTACTTC.

This rearrangement joins TRBV30 to TRBJ1-1; D gene ambiguous. Trimming shortened V by 2 bases and J by 2 bases, and 12 bases separated the two germline ends. There are 14 residues in the CDR3. CDR1 is GTSNPN and CDR2 is SVGIG in the germline V gene (reference sequence). The CDR3 sequence: CAWSTLAGNTEAFF. DNA for the CDR3: TGTGCCTGGAGTACCCTCGCTGGCAACACTGAAGCTTTCTTT.

The rearrangement joins TRBV9 to TRBJ1-1; 8 nucleotides line up with TRBD1. CDR3 length: 16 residues. In germline, CDR1 is SGDLS, CDR2 YYNGEE. Germline trimming cut 2 bases from V and 6 bases from J; bases unmatched to any gene: 12. CDR3 protein: CASSVRIGQGVAEAFF. The CDR3 DNA reads as TGTGCCAGCAGCGTCAGAATTGGACAGGGCGTCGCTGAAGCTTTCTTT.

The rearrangement uses TRBV16 and TRBJ1-1; maybe TRBD1 (6 bases). The germline gives CDR1 KGHSY, CDR2 FQNENV. Trimming stripped 4 bases from V and 5 bases from J, with 14 bases between. The CDR3 runs 14 residues. CDR3 DNA sequence: TGTGCCAGCAGCCCCGAAGGGGGGGGGACTGAAGCTTTCTTT. It encodes CASSPEGGGTEAFF.

The rearrangement links TRBV27 to TRBJ1-2; possible D gene TRBD1, 6 bases. The CDR3 sequence is 16 residues long. Germline-derived CDR1 and CDR2 are MNHEY and SMNVEV (reference sequence). V dropped 4 bases and J dropped 2 bases, with 17 bases sitting between them. DNA for the CDR3: TGTGCCAGCAGTTCTCTACACAGGGACGTAAACTATGGCTACACCTTC. This codes for CASSSLHRDVNYGYTF.

The chain joins TRBV24-1 to TRBJ2-7; weak D call: TRBD1 (6 bases). Germline loops: CDR1 KGHDR, CDR2 SFDVKD. The CDR3 length is 17 residues. V lost 5 bases and J 4 bases, leaving 23 bases between the germline ends. The CDR3 region is CATSGARATGKGYEQYF. The CDR3 DNA follows: TGTGCCACCAGTGGGGCGAGAGCCACAGGGAAAGGATACGAGCAGTACTTC.

The J gene is TRBJ2-6, the V gene TRBV18; 8 bases fit TRBD1. Germline trimming cut 5 bases from V and 4 bases from J; bases unmatched to any gene: 10. The V gene's germline CDR1 is KGHSH and CDR2 LQKENI. The CDR3 runs to 17 residues. The CDR3 nucleotides are TGTGCCAGCTCAGCCGTGACAGGGGTTTCGGGGGCCAACGTCCTGACTTTC. It specifies CASSAVTGVSGANVLTF.

The J gene is TRBJ2-7, the V gene TRBV19, with D perhaps matching TRBD1 (6 bases). Germline assignment: CDR1 LNHDA and CDR2 SQIVND (reference sequence). The length of the CDR3 is 15 residues. The V and J ends lost 3 bases and 0 bases respectively, with 12 bases between them. CDR3 protein: CASSIGQSSSYEQYF. The DNA of the CDR3 is TGTGCCAGTAGTATTGGACAGTCGAGCTCCTACGAGCAGTACTTC.

This clone was observed a single time. The rearrangement links TRBV4-3 to TRBJ1-3, with TRBD1 identical over 8 bases. CDR1 and CDR2 from the germline V gene are LGHNA and YSLEER. This CDR3 region has 16 residues. With 6 bases clipped from V and 0 bases from J, the junction kept 7 bases outside the gene matches. This chain's CDR3 is CASSYTGGFSGNTIYF. CDR3 in DNA: TGCGCCAGCAGTTATACAGGGGGATTCTCTGGAAACACCATATATTTT.

This clone has just a few counts. The chain uses TRBV19 and TRBJ2-5; 10 positions match TRBD2. The junction had 6 bases not matched to a gene; V was cut back by 4 bases and J by 4 bases. Germline assignment: CDR1 LNHDA and CDR2 SQIVND (reference sequence). The CDR3 loop spans 15 amino acids. CDR3 nucleotides: TGTGCCAGTAGTACGGGACTAGCGACGGGAGAGACCCAGTACTTC. As protein: CASSTGLATGETQYF.

V is TRBV28 and J is TRBJ2-7, with D perhaps matching TRBD1 (5 bases). The length of the CDR3 is 12 residues. Germline V gene sequence: CDR1 MDHEN, CDR2 SYDVKM. V dropped 8 bases and J dropped 7 bases, with 15 bases sitting between them. The CDR3 loop reads CASRPGMGEQYF. The CDR3 region has the DNA TGTGCCAGCCGCCCAGGGATGGGGGAGCAGTACTTC.

In this sample, this clone turned up once. This chain joins TRBV18 and TRBJ1-2; D is ambiguous. The CDR3 contains 13 residues. Germline V lookup: CDR1 KGHSH, CDR2 LQKENI. V was pared by 1 base and J by 8 bases, with 11 bases between. CDR3 amino acids: CASSPQGEEGYTF. The CDR3 region has the DNA TGTGCCAGCTCACCACAGGGAGAAGAAGGCTACACCTTC.

The sample holds a few counts of this clone. V is TRBV5-4 and J is TRBJ2-7, with D perhaps matching TRBD2 (6 bases). Germline CDR1 is SGHNT and CDR2 is YYREEE (reference sequence). CDR3 length: 14 residues. V dropped 4 bases and J dropped 5 bases, with 16 bases sitting between them. The CDR3: CASSKEGGTHEQYF. CDR3 DNA sequence: TGTGCCAGCAGCAAGGAGGGCGGGACTCACGAGCAGTACTTC. The full variable domain, its missing parts supplied by reference TRBV5-4 and TRBJ2-7, is ETGVTQSPTHLIKTRGQQVTLRCSSQSGHNTVSWYQQALGQGPQFIFQYYREEENGRGNFPPRFSGLQFPNYSSELNVNALELDDSALYLCASSKEGGTHEQYFGPGTRLTVT.

The V call is TRBV6-1, the J call TRBJ1-4; 8 positions match TRBD1. J gave up 12 bases and V 2 bases, and 8 bases lay outside the gene matches. CDR1 is MNHNS and CDR2 is SASEGT in the germline V gene. The CDR3 is 14 residues long. The CDR3 bases are TGTGCCAGCAGTGAAACCCACCACAGGGGGGAACTGTTTTTT. It encodes CASSETHHRGELFF.

The chain recombines TRBV11-3 with TRBJ1-2; TRBD1 aligns across 11 bases. Germline loops: CDR1 SGHNT, CDR2 YENEEA. This CDR3 spans 16 amino acids. V lost 5 bases and J lost 2; bases outside the gene matches: 7. CDR3 DNA: TGTGCCAGCAGCCCCAGGACAGGGGGCGCCAACTATGGCTACACCTTC. Translating it yields CASSPRTGGANYGYTF.

The sample holds one count of this clone. The chain couples TRBV27 to TRBJ1-5, with 12 nucleotides matching TRBD1. CDR1 and CDR2 from the germline V gene are MNHEY and SMNVEV (reference sequence). The CDR3 has 19 amino acids. V dropped 5 bases and J dropped 0; count of bases not matched to a gene: 11. The CDR3 sequence is CASSPGTGGRIDSNQPQHF. For the CDR3, the DNA is TGTGCCAGCAGTCCCGGGACAGGGGGCCGTATTGATAGCAATCAGCCCCAGCATTTT.

V usage is TRBV27 and J usage is TRBJ2-1; 7 bases align to TRBD2. Germline values: CDR1 MNHEY, CDR2 SMNVEV (reference sequence). V dropped 6 bases and J dropped 1; count of bases not matched to a gene: 6. The CDR3 is 15 amino acids. CDR3 amino acids: CASRLGGISYNEQFF. As DNA, the CDR3 is TGTGCCAGCAGGCTGGGGGGGATATCCTACAATGAGCAGTTCTTC.